The clone carrying this T cell receptor beta chain was detected many times. Looked up from germline, CDR1 is SGHVS and CDR2 is FNYEAQ. Trimming took 0 bases from V and 2 from J; bases not matched to a gene: 14. The CDR3 consists of 19 residues. TCRdb re-called the reads with MiXCR, one entry per CDR3 protein. The data contain almost 550,000 distinct CDR3 sequences, about 17% of them singletons. The sample comes from a study of T cell repertoires in cytomegalovirus infection. The source is a human donor in good health (CMV status not recorded). Some clones in this sample may be carry-over from other donors' samples. Specimen: CD8+ T cells from PBMCs. This chain joins TRBV7-6 and TRBJ2-7; 9 nucleotides agree with TRBD2. CDR3: CASSLAPPGLAGRPYEQYF. The CDR3 DNA is TGTGCCAGCAGCTTAGCGCCCCCCGGTCTAGCGGGACGGCCCTACGAGCAGTACTTC.